These T cell receptor beta chains were read from a single sample in a study of PD-1 blockade in classical Hodgkin lymphoma. Profiled with immunoSEQ multiplex PCR; TCRdb holds only in-frame clones, not every one. The sample has tens of thousands of clones, just over 90% seen once; the top ten hold roughly 8%. This material consisted of peripheral blood mononuclear cells (PBMCs), taken before the fourth cycle of nivolumab. These receptors originate from a human donor with classical Hodgkin lymphoma. The CDR3 runs from the conserved cysteine through the conserved F or W. D genes are given only for firm matches.

v_gene,d_gene,len,CDR3aa
TRBV25-1,NA,14,CASSENIGNGGYTF
TRBV7-2,NA,14,CASSSPPGIETQYF
TRBV19,TRBD1,14,CASKRDRESTEAFF
TRBV27,NA,15,CASSLSSGWGYEQYF
TRBV6-6,TRBD2,15,CASSYPREGRYEQYF
TRBV5-1,NA,15,CASRKGTGDVETQYF
TRBV28,TRBD2,15,CASSKTSGGAHTQYF
TRBV5-6,NA,13,CASTPAGSYEQYF
TRBV7-9,NA,13,CASSLVHYYEQYF
TRBV4-1,NA,15,CASSQEKQPGKWLFF
TRBV10-2,NA,11,CASSVTDTQYF
TRBV5-1,NA,13,CASSLEQGHTQYF
TRBV7-2,TRBD2,17,CASSSSSGSGRINEQFF
TRBV6-5,NA,11,CASSEDEKLFF
TRBV19,NA,12,CASSRDYLEQFF
TRBV5-1,TRBD1,14,CASTQGQGKETQYF
TRBV27,NA,14,CASSFWQPNSPLHF
TRBV6-1,TRBD1,14,CASSDQGAYNEQFF
TRBV19,NA,14,CASMEGRGSYEQYF
TRBV29-1,NA,13,CSVERRNDNEQFF
TRBV7-9,NA,17,CASSLGGGGNGGNIQYF
TRBV7-6,TRBD2,14,CASSLVAGDGTQYF
TRBV2,NA,11,CAGGRGYEQYF
TRBV7-9,TRBD2,15,CASSNRLAGGDEQFF
TRBV18,NA,15,CASSPMFGVDNEQFF
TRBV6-1,NA,13,CASSEESVYEQYF
TRBV28,NA,13,CASSLFGELGQYF
TRBV4-1,TRBD2,15,CASSHPSGSTDTQYF
TRBV15,TRBD1,14,CATRDTGQVYEQYF
TRBV28,TRBD1,16,CASSPGTGDTWYEQYF
TRBV27,NA,15,CASSSPSSLADTQYF
TRBV6-6,TRBD1,14,CASSLTGGTDTQYF
TRBV6-5,NA,16,CASSYYPPGKEQPQHF
TRBV30,NA,14,CAWSVGGNNQPQHF
TRBV5-4,TRBD2,15,CASSFDAGGYNEQFF
TRBV4-1,TRBD2,22,CASSQDRHFLLAGGPGADEQFF
TRBV7-8,TRBD1,16,CASSLRDRGIRETQYF
TRBV13,NA,16,CASSLGRGSPNQPQHF
TRBV7-9,NA,14,CASSAQGRNGELFF
TRBV20-1,NA,10,CSARGGEQYF
TRBV5-5,TRBD1,15,CASSLAGTGNQPQHF
TRBV28,TRBD2,14,CASSPWEGTYEQYF
TRBV28,NA,15,CASSPGPQKGSPLHF
TRBV29-1,NA,13,CSVTGRNTDTQYF
TRBV25-1,NA,18,CASSELELGTASTDTQYF
TRBV19,NA,15,CASSIGQRPGYEQYF
TRBV7-8,NA,16,CASSLRGDFPTYEQYF
TRBV28,NA,14,CASSLRGHTGELFF
TRBV10-3,NA,12,CAIKAGNSPLHF
TRBV27,NA,14,CASRPGVLNTEAFF